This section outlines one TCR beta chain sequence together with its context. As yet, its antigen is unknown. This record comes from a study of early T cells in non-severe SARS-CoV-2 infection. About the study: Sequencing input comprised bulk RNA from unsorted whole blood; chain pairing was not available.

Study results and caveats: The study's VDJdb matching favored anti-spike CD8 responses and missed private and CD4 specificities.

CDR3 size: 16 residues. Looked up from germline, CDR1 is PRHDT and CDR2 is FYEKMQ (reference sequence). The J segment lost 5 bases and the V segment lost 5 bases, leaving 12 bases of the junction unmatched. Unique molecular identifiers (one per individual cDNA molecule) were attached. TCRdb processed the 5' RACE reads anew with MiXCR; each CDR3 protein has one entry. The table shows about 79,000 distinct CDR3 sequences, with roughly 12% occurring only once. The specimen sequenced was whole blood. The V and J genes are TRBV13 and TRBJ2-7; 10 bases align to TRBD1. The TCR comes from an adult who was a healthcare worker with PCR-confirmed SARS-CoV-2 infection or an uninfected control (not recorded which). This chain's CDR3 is CASSKPRDRGSHEQYF. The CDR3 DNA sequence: TGTGCCAGCAGCAAACCCCGGGACAGGGGTTCCCACGAGCAGTACTTC.